This is a list of T cell receptor beta chains from one sample in a study of response to subunit inactivated influenza vaccine. Each CDR3 protein gets one entry after TCRdb re-called the RT-PCR reads with MiXCR. The sample yields about 780,000 distinct CDR3 sequences, roughly 18% seen once. The sample consisted of PBMCs from blood, taken 4 to 6 days after vaccination. The receptors derive from a man aged 50 to 59 who received an inactivated influenza vaccine. CDR3s include the opening cysteine and the closing phenylalanine or tryptophan. Each record gives: D gene, J gene, clone size, V gene, CDR3 DNA, CDR3 protein. A D gene is named only where the DNA matches it firmly. A row's size may be missing; if present it is once, few, many or a size class.

d_call: NA
j_call: TRBJ2-3
clone_size: NA
v_call: TRBV5-4
cdr3_nt: TGTGCCAGCAGCCCTGGGACTTGGGGGGATACGCAGTATTTT
cdr3_aa: CASSPGTWGDTQYF

d_call: NA
j_call: TRBJ1-1
clone_size: NA
v_call: TRBV20-1
cdr3_nt: TGCAGTGCTAGGGAGGAAGACATGAACACTGAAGCTTTCTTT
cdr3_aa: CSAREEDMNTEAFF

d_call: NA
j_call: TRBJ1-2
clone_size: few
v_call: TRBV20-1
cdr3_nt: TGCAGTGCCCGATATCTCCCCGAGGGCGGCTACACCTTC
cdr3_aa: CSARYLPEGGYTF

d_call: TRBD1
j_call: TRBJ2-1
clone_size: many
v_call: TRBV24-1
cdr3_nt: TGTGCCACCAGCCCGACAGGGTTATCCTACAATGAGCAGTTCTTC
cdr3_aa: CATSPTGLSYNEQFF

d_call: TRBD1
j_call: TRBJ2-7
clone_size: NA
v_call: TRBV20-1
cdr3_nt: TGCAGTGCTATAACCGGGACAGGGGACTCCTACGAGCAGTACTTC
cdr3_aa: CSAITGTGDSYEQYF

d_call: TRBD1
j_call: TRBJ2-3
clone_size: few
v_call: TRBV29-1
cdr3_nt: TGCAGCGCCGACACAGACAGGGATCCAGATACGCAGTATTTT
cdr3_aa: CSADTDRDPDTQYF

d_call: NA
j_call: TRBJ2-6
clone_size: NA
v_call: TRBV5-6
cdr3_nt: TGTGCCAGCAGCTGGGGGGCCGGGTCAACTGGGGCCAACGTCCTGACTTTC
cdr3_aa: CASSWGAGSTGANVLTF

d_call: TRBD1
j_call: TRBJ1-5
clone_size: NA
v_call: TRBV10-2
cdr3_nt: TGCGCCAGCAGTGACCGGGACAGGGGCAATCAGCCCCAGCATTTT
cdr3_aa: CASSDRDRGNQPQHF

d_call: TRBD2
j_call: TRBJ2-3
clone_size: NA
v_call: TRBV4-1
cdr3_nt: TGCGCCAGCAGCCCGGGGACTAGCGGGGGTTATACGCAGTATTTT
cdr3_aa: CASSPGTSGGYTQYF

d_call: TRBD1
j_call: TRBJ1-2
clone_size: NA
v_call: TRBV7-8
cdr3_nt: TGTGCCAGCAGCCGGGACAGGGGGCTTGTCTATGGCTACACCTTC
cdr3_aa: CASSRDRGLVYGYTF

d_call: TRBD2
j_call: TRBJ2-1
clone_size: many
v_call: TRBV4-2
cdr3_nt: TGTGCCAGCAGCCAACGGGGGGGCCTGTCCTACAATGAGCAGTTCTTC
cdr3_aa: CASSQRGGLSYNEQFF

d_call: NA
j_call: TRBJ1-1
clone_size: NA
v_call: TRBV12-3/TRBV12-4
cdr3_nt: TGTGCCAGCAGTGCATGGAATGAAGCTTTCTTT
cdr3_aa: CASSAWNEAFF

d_call: NA
j_call: TRBJ2-2
clone_size: NA
v_call: TRBV9
cdr3_nt: TGTGCCAGCAGCCCTGAGGTGGGGGACCCTCCCGACGGGGAGCTGTTTTTT
cdr3_aa: CASSPEVGDPPDGELFF

d_call: TRBD2
j_call: TRBJ2-2
clone_size: NA
v_call: TRBV5-1
cdr3_nt: TGCGCCAGCAGCTTGTCGACTAGCGGGGACCCCGGGGAGCTGTTTTTT
cdr3_aa: CASSLSTSGDPGELFF

d_call: NA
j_call: TRBJ2-7
clone_size: few
v_call: TRBV6-2/TRBV6-3
cdr3_nt: TGTGCCAGCACCGACATGAAGGGTGGGGAGCAGTACTTC
cdr3_aa: CASTDMKGGEQYF

d_call: NA
j_call: TRBJ1-2
clone_size: NA
v_call: TRBV7-2
cdr3_nt: TGTGCCAGCAGCACCCCGCCCAACCCGGTATATGGCTACACCTTC
cdr3_aa: CASSTPPNPVYGYTF

d_call: TRBD2
j_call: TRBJ2-7
clone_size: NA
v_call: TRBV28
cdr3_nt: TGTGCCAGCAGTTTGGTCCCGGGACTAGCGGCTAGGGTGCAGTACTTC
cdr3_aa: CASSLVPGLAARVQYF

d_call: TRBD2
j_call: TRBJ2-2
clone_size: NA
v_call: TRBV25-1
cdr3_nt: TGTGCCAGCAGTGAATTAGGCGGGAGCATCGACACCGGGGAGCTGTTTTTT
cdr3_aa: CASSELGGSIDTGELFF

d_call: NA
j_call: TRBJ1-6
clone_size: few
v_call: TRBV30
cdr3_nt: TGTGCCTGGAGTCCAGGGGTCAATTCACCCCTCCACTTT
cdr3_aa: CAWSPGVNSPLHF

d_call: TRBD2
j_call: TRBJ2-7
clone_size: few
v_call: TRBV5-1
cdr3_nt: TGCGCCAGCAGCTTAATCAGCGGGGCTAACTACGAGCAGTACTTC
cdr3_aa: CASSLISGANYEQYF

d_call: NA
j_call: TRBJ2-1
clone_size: NA
v_call: TRBV12-3/TRBV12-4
cdr3_nt: TGTGCCAGCAGTTTTAGGGGGGGGAACAATGAGCAGTTCTTC
cdr3_aa: CASSFRGGNNEQFF

d_call: TRBD1
j_call: TRBJ2-2
clone_size: NA
v_call: TRBV6-5
cdr3_nt: TGTGCCAGCAGTTTCACAGGGGGCCCCACCATCACCGGGGAGCTGTTTTTT
cdr3_aa: CASSFTGGPTITGELFF

d_call: NA
j_call: TRBJ2-3
clone_size: few
v_call: TRBV4-3
cdr3_nt: TGCGCCAGCAGCCAGCTCGGAAATACGCAGTATTTT
cdr3_aa: CASSQLGNTQYF

d_call: NA
j_call: TRBJ2-1
clone_size: few
v_call: TRBV5-8
cdr3_nt: TGTGCCAGCAGCTTGCCGGGGACGGAGTTCGGGAATGAGCAGTTCTTC
cdr3_aa: CASSLPGTEFGNEQFF

d_call: NA
j_call: TRBJ2-7
clone_size: few
v_call: TRBV30
cdr3_nt: TGTGCCTGGAGTGTTCAGTTAAGCTCCTACGAGCAGTACTTC
cdr3_aa: CAWSVQLSSYEQYF

d_call: TRBD2
j_call: TRBJ2-1
clone_size: NA
v_call: TRBV20-1
cdr3_nt: TGCAGTCAGGTCGGGACTAGTTTTCCCCCACGAGGGGCCGGGTCCTACAATGAGCAGTTCTTC
cdr3_aa: CSQVGTSFPPRGAGSYNEQFF

d_call: NA
j_call: TRBJ2-5
clone_size: NA
v_call: TRBV29-1
cdr3_nt: TGCAGCGCTCACGGGCTATCAAGGTTCCAGTACTTC
cdr3_aa: CSAHGLSRFQYF

d_call: NA
j_call: TRBJ1-1
clone_size: few
v_call: TRBV12-3/TRBV12-4
cdr3_nt: TGTGCCAGTGGGCAGGGACTCCTGAACACTGAAGCTTTCTTT
cdr3_aa: CASGQGLLNTEAFF

d_call: NA
j_call: TRBJ1-6
clone_size: few
v_call: TRBV20-1
cdr3_nt: TGCAGTGCTAGTGAGGTCCGTAATTCACCCCTCCACTTT
cdr3_aa: CSASEVRNSPLHF

d_call: NA
j_call: TRBJ2-1
clone_size: many
v_call: TRBV28
cdr3_nt: TGTGCCAGCAGTTTCCCGGGTCGGGAGCAGTTCTTC
cdr3_aa: CASSFPGREQFF

d_call: TRBD2
j_call: TRBJ2-2
clone_size: NA
v_call: TRBV6-1
cdr3_nt: TGTGCCAGCAGCAAAGTTAGCGGGGGGGCCGGCGGGGAGCTGTTTTTT
cdr3_aa: CASSKVSGGAGGELFF

d_call: NA
j_call: TRBJ2-1
clone_size: NA
v_call: TRBV11-3
cdr3_nt: TGTGCCAGCAGCTTAGGGGGGAGAGGGGCCAATGAGCAGTTCTTC
cdr3_aa: CASSLGGRGANEQFF

d_call: NA
j_call: TRBJ2-7
clone_size: NA
v_call: TRBV6-1
cdr3_nt: TGTGCCAGCAGTGACAGAGCCTGGGGACTCTACGAGCAGTACTTC
cdr3_aa: CASSDRAWGLYEQYF

d_call: NA
j_call: TRBJ2-1
clone_size: many
v_call: TRBV20-1
cdr3_nt: TGCAGTGCACGTTTTTTTGGGGGCTTCCACAATGAGCAGTTCTTC
cdr3_aa: CSARFFGGFHNEQFF

d_call: NA
j_call: TRBJ1-1
clone_size: few
v_call: TRBV6-1
cdr3_nt: TGTGCCAGCAGAATCCTACTCAGGGGGAACACTGAAGCTTTCTTT
cdr3_aa: CASRILLRGNTEAFF

d_call: NA
j_call: TRBJ1-1
clone_size: many
v_call: TRBV5-1
cdr3_nt: TGTGCCAGCAGCTGGGGACAGAACACTGAAGCTTTCTTT
cdr3_aa: CASSWGQNTEAFF

d_call: TRBD1
j_call: TRBJ1-1
clone_size: few
v_call: TRBV6-5
cdr3_nt: TGTGCCAGCAGTTCCGGGACAGGGTTGCGGGGTACTGAAGCTTTCTTT
cdr3_aa: CASSSGTGLRGTEAFF

d_call: NA
j_call: TRBJ2-3
clone_size: few
v_call: TRBV28
cdr3_nt: TGTGCCAGCAGTTCCGCTGGGAGGGATACGCAGTATTTT
cdr3_aa: CASSSAGRDTQYF

d_call: TRBD1
j_call: TRBJ1-2
clone_size: NA
v_call: TRBV28
cdr3_nt: TGTGCCGGCAGTTCCGGGACAGGGATCGGTGGCTACACCTTC
cdr3_aa: CAGSSGTGIGGYTF

d_call: TRBD2
j_call: TRBJ2-7
clone_size: few
v_call: TRBV5-1
cdr3_nt: TGCGCCAGCAGCTTGGCTCTAGCGGGAGGAAACACCTACGAGCAGTACTTC
cdr3_aa: CASSLALAGGNTYEQYF

d_call: NA
j_call: TRBJ2-1
clone_size: NA
v_call: TRBV29-1
cdr3_nt: TGCAGCGTTGAAGTACGGGGGAGCTCCTACAATGAGCAGTTCTTC
cdr3_aa: CSVEVRGSSYNEQFF